The entry below gives a single T cell receptor (beta chain) sequence along with its context. Its specificity is not known. The CDR3 is 14 amino acids. V lost 6 bases to trimming and J lost 7 bases; unmatched junction nucleotides: 12. The germline V gene encodes CDR1 SQVTM and CDR2 ANQGSEA. The data stem from a study of PD-1 blockade in classical Hodgkin lymphoma. Study-level points and caveats: Complete responders possessed baseline diversity comparable to newly diagnosed patients.

The patients all showed relapse after autologous stem cell transplantation, while their brentuximab vedotin exposure varied. Repertoires were generated with immunoSEQ multiplex PCR, while TCRdb's copy carries only in-frame clones and drops some. The sample contains some 93,000 clones, roughly nine tenths of which appear only once. The clonotype originates from a human donor with classical Hodgkin lymphoma. This sequence joins TRBV29-1 and TRBJ2-1; TRBD2 agrees at 7 bases. The starting material was peripheral blood mononuclear cells (PBMCs), obtained before the second cycle of nivolumab. CDR3 in DNA: TGCAGCGTGCCACGGCGCGGGAGTTGGAATGAGCAGTTCTTC. Protein sequence: CSVPRRGSWNEQFF.